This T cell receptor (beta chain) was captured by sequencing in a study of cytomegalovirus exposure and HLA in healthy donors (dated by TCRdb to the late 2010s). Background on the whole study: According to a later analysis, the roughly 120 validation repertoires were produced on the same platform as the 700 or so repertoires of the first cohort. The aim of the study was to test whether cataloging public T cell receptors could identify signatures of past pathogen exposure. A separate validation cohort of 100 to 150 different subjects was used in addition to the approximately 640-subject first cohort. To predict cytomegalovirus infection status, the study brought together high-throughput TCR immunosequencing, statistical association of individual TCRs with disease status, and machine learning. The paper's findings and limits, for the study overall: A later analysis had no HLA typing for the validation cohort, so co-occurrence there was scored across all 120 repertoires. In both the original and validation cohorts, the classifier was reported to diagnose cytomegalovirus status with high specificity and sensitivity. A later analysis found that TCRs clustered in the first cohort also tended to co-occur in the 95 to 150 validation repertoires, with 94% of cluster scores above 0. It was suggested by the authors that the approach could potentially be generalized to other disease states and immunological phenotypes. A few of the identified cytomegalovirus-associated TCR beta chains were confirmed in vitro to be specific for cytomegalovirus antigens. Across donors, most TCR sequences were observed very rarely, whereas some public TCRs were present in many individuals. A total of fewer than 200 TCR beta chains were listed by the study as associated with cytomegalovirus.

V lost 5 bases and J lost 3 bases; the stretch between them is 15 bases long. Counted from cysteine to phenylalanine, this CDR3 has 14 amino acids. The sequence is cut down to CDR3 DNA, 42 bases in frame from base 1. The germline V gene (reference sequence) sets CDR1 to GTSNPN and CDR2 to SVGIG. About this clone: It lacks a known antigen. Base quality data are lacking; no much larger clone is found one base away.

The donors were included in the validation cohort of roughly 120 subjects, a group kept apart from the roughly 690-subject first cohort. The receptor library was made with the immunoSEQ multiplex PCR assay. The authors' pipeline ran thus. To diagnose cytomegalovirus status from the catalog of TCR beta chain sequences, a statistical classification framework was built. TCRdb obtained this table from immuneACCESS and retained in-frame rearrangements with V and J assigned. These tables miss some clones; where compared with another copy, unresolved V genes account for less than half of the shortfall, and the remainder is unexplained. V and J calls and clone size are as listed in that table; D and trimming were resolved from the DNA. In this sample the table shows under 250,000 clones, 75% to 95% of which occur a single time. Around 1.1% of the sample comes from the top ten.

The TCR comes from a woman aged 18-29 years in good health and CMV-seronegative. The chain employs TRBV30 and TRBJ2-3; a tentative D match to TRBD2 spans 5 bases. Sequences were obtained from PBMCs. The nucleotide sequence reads TGTGCCTGGTCCCGGGGTCCCTTAACAGATACGCAGTATTTT. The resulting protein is CAWSRGPLTDTQYF.